This TCR beta chain is from a study of T cells in Graves' hyperthyroidism and ophthalmopathy. Findings and caveats of the study: Through a model of 13 V-J features, ophthalmopathy was separated from stable hyperthyroidism.

The CDR3 sequence is 12 residues long. Per germline, CDR1 SGHTA and CDR2 FQGTGA. Amplification yielded TCR beta CDR3 regions, with RNA transcripts as the source. A first-round RT-PCR of the TCR CDR3 used the HTBI primer set. MiXCR, run by TCRdb on the multiplex PCR reads, gives a single entry per CDR3 protein. The sample shows some 490,000 distinct CDR3 sequences, 16% of them seen only once. Concerning this clonotype itself: Its antigen is undetermined. The junction differs from germline at one of its ends, possibly a read error.

The sequence came from a woman in her thirties with Graves' ophthalmopathy. V and J are TRBV7-3 and TRBJ2-3, with D possibly being TRBD1 (5 bases). Source material: blood. The CDR3 sequence: CVSSLDRDTQYF. The DNA of the CDR3 is TGTGTCAGCAGCTTAGACAGAGATACGCAGTATTTT.